This TCR beta chain was recorded in a study of CD8+ T cells in alopecia areata. Study findings and constraints: Clarity of TCR sharing across patients fell short of that in mice, possibly HLA-related. Lesional tissue from the scalp (especially in alopecia totalis/universalis) showed higher clonality than normal scalp.

Extraction and reverse transcription of RNA yielded cDNA as the sequencing template. Sequencing was performed with immunoSEQ multiplex PCR; in TCRdb, only in-frame clones are kept and a portion is missing. Among 45,000 to 70,000 clones listed, 96% were seen once. As for this clone: The antigen is not known.

The CDR3 covers 14 residues. V dropped 10 bases and J dropped 3; count of bases not matched to a gene: 5. Per the germline V gene, CDR1 is ENHRY and CDR2 is SYGVKD. Specimen: CD8+ T cells sorted from blood, collected at week 0. The chain recombines TRBV10-3 with TRBJ2-3; TRBD2 agrees at 12 bases. The TCR comes from a human donor with alopecia areata. The CDR3 nucleotides are TGTGCCACCAGGACTAGCGGGGCTACAGATACGCAGTATTTT. Translated: CATRTSGATDTQYF.